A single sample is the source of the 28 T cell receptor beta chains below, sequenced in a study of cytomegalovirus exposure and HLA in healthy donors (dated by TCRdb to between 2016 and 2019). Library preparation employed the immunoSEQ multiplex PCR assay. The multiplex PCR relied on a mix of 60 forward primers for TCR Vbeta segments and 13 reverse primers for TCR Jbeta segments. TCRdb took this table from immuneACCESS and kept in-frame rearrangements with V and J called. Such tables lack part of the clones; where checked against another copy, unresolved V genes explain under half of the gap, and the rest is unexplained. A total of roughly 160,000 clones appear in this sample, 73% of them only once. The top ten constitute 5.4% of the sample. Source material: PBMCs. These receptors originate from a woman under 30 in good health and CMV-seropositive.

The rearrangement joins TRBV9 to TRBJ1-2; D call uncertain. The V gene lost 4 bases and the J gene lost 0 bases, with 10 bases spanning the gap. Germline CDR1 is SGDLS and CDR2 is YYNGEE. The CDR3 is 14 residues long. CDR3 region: CASSSKEANYGYTF. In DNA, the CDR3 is TGTGCCAGCAGCTCAAAAGAGGCTAACTATGGCTACACCTTC.

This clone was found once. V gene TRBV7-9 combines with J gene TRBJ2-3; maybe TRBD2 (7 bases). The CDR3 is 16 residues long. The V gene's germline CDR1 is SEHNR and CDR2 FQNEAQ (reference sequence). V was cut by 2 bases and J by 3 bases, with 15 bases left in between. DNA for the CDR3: TGTGCCAGCAGCTTAATCGTTGAGGGGGGGACAGATACGCAGTATTTT. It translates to CASSLIVEGGTDTQYF. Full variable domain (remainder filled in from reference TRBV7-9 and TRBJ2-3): DTGVSQNPRHKITKRGQNVTFRCDPISEHNRLYWYRQTLGQGPEFLTYFQNEAQLEKSRLLSDRFSAERPKGSFSTLEIQRTEQGDSAMYLCASSLIVEGGTDTQYFGPGTRLTVL.

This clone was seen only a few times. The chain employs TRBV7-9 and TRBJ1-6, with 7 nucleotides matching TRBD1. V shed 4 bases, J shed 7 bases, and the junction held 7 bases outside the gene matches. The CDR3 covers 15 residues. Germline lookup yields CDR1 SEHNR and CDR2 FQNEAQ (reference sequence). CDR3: CASSWGDRVNSPLHF. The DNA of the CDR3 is TGTGCCAGCAGCTGGGGAGACAGGGTAAATTCACCCCTCCACTTT.

This CDR3 is CASSIRTSGDYEQYF. The CDR3 nucleotides read TGTGCCAGCAGCATACGGACTAGCGGGGATTACGAGCAGTACTTC. The chain joins TRBV7-9 to TRBJ2-5; 12 nucleotides match TRBD2. The closer fit of TRBJ2-7 to the DNA end suggests the J call may be wrong. This CDR3 is built from 15 residues. Germline lookup yields CDR1 SEHNR and CDR2 FQNEAQ (reference sequence).

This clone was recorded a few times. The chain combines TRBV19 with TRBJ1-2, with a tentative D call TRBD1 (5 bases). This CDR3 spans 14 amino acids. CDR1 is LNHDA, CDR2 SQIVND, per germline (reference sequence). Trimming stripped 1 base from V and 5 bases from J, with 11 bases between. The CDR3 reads CASSIGRASYGYTF. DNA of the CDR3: TGTGCCAGTAGTATAGGCAGGGCTTCATATGGCTACACCTTC. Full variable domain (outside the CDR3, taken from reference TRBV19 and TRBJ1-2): DGGITQSPKYLFRKEGQNVTLSCEQNLNHDAMYWYRQDPGQGLRLIYYSQIVNDFQKGDIAEGYSVSREKKESFPLTVTSAQKNPTAFYLCASSIGRASYGYTFGSGTRLTVV.

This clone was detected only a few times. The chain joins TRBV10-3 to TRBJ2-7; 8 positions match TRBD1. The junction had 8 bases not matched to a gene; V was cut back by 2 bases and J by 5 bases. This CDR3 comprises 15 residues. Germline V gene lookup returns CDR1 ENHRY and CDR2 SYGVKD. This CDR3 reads CAISEPGQVNDEQYF. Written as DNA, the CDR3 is TGTGCCATCAGTGAGCCGGGACAGGTAAACGACGAGCAGTACTTC.

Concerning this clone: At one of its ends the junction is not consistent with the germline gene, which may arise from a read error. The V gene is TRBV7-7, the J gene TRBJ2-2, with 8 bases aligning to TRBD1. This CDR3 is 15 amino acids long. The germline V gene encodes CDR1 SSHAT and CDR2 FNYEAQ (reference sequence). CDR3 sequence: CASSLQGARTGELFF. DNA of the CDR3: TGTGCTAGCAGTCTCCAGGGGGCGCGGACCGGGGAGCTGTTTTTT.

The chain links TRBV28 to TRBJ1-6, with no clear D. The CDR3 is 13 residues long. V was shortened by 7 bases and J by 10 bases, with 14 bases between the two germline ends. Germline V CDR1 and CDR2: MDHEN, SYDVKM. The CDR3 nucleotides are TGTGCCAGCAAAAATCCCGGGGAATCACCCCTCCACTTT. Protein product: CASKNPGESPLHF.

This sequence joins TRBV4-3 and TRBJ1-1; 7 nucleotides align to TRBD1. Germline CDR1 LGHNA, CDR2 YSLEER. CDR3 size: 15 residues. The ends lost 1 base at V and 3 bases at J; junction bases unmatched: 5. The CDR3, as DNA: TGCGCCAGCAGCCAAGCTCCCAGGGGGGACACTGAAGCTTTCTTT. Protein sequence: CASSQAPRGDTEAFF.

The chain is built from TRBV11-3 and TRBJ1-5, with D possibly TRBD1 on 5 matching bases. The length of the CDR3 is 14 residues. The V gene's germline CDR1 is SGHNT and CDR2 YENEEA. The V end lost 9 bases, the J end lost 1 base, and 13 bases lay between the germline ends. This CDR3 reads CASPGSASNQPQHF. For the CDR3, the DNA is TGTGCCAGTCCAGGGTCTGCGAGCAATCAGCCCCAGCATTTT.

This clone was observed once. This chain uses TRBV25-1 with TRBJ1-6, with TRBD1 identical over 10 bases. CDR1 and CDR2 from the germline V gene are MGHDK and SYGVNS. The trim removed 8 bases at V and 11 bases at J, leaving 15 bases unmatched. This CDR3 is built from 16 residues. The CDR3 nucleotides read TGTGCCAGCCAAAAAGGGACAGGGGAAAGGGGGCCACCCCTCCACTTT. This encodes CASQKGTGERGPPLHF.

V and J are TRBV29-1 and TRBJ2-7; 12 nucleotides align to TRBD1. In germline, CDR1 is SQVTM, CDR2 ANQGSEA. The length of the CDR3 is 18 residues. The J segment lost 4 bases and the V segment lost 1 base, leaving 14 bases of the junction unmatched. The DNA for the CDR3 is TGCAGCGTTGAAGGTATCGCAGGGACAGGGGGCTACCCTTACGAGCAGTACTTC. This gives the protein CSVEGIAGTGGYPYEQYF.

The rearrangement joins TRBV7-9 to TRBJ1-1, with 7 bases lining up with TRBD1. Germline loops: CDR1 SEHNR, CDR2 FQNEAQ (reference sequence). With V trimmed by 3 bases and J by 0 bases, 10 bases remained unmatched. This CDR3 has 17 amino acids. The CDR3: CASSFPATGSVNTEAFF. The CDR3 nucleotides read TGTGCCAGCAGCTTCCCCGCGACAGGGTCTGTGAACACTGAAGCTTTCTTT.

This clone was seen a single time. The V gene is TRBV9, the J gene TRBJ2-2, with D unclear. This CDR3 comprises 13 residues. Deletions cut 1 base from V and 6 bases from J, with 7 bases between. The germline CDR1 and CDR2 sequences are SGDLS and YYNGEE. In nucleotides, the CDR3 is TGTGCCAGCAGCGTACAGGTCGCCGGGGAGCTGTTTTTT. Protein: CASSVQVAGELFF.

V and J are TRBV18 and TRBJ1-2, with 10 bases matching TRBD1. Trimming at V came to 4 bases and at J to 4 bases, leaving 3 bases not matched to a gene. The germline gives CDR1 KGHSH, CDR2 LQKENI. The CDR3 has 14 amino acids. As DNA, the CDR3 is TGTGCCAGCTCACTGGACAGGGGGAGCTATGGCTACACCTTC. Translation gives CASSLDRGSYGYTF.

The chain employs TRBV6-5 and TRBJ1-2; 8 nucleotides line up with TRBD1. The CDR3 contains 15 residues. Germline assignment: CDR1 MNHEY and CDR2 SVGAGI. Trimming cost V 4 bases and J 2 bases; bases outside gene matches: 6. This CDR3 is CASSSRGRWNYGYTF. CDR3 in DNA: TGTGCCAGCAGTTCCAGGGGGCGGTGGAACTATGGCTACACCTTC.

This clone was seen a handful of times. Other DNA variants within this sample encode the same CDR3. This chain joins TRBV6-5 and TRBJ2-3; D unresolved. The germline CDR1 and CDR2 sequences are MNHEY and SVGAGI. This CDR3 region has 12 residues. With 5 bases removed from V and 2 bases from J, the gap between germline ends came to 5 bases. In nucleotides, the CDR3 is TGTGCCAGCAGTCAGTCCACAGATACGCAGTATTTT. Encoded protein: CASSQSTDTQYF.

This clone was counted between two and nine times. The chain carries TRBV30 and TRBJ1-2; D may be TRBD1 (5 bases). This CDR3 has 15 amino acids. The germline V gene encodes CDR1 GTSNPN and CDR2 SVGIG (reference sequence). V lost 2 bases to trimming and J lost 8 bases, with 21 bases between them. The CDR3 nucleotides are TGTGCCTGGAGTAGGAGACAGCTAGGTTCGTTAGGCTACACCTTC. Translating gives CAWSRRQLGSLGYTF.

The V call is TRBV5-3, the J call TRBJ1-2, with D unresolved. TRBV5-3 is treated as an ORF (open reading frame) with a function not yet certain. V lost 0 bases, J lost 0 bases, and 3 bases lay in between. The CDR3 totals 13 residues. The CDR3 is CARSLAANYGYTF. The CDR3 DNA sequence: TGTGCCAGAAGCTTGGCGGCTAACTATGGCTACACCTTC.

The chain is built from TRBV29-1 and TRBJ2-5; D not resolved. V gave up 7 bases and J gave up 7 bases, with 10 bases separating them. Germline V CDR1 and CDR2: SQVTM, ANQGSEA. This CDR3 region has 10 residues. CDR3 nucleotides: TGCAGCGCCCTCGCCGGGACCCAGTACTTC. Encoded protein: CSALAGTQYF.

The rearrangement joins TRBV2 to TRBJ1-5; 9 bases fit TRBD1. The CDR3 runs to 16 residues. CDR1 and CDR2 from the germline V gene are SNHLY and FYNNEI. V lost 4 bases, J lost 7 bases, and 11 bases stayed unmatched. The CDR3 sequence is CASSVWDREVWQPQHF. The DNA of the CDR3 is TGTGCCAGCAGTGTTTGGGACAGGGAGGTTTGGCAGCCCCAGCATTTT. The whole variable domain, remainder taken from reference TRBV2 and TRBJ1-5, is EPEVTQTPSHQVTQMGQEVILRCVPISNHLYFYWYRQILGQKVEFLVSFYNNEISEKSEIFDDQFSVERPDGSNFTLKIRSTKLEDSAMYFCASSVWDREVWQPQHFGDGTRLSIL.

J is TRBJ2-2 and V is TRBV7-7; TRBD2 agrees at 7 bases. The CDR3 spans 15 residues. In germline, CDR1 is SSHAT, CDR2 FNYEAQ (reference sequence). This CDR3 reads CASRLAPSNTGELFF. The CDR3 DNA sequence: TGTGCTAGCCGACTAGCACCTTCTAACACCGGGGAGCTGTTTTTT.

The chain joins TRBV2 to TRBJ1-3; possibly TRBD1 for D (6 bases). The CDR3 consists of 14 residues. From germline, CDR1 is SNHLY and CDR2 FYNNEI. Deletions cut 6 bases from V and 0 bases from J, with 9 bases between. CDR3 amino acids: CASSQGHSGNTIYF. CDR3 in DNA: TGTGCCAGCAGCCAGGGACACTCTGGAAACACCATATATTTT. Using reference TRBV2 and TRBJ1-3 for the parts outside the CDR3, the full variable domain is EPEVTQTPSHQVTQMGQEVILRCVPISNHLYFYWYRQILGQKVEFLVSFYNNEISEKSEIFDDQFSVERPDGSNFTLKIRSTKLEDSAMYFCASSQGHSGNTIYFGEGSWLTVV.

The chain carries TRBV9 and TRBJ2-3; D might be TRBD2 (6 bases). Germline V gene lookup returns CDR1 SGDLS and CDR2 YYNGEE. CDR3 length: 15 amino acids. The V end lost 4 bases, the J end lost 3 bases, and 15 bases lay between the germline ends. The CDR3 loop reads CASSPSGRWTDTQYF. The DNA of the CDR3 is TGTGCCAGCAGCCCGTCCGGGAGATGGACAGATACGCAGTATTTT.

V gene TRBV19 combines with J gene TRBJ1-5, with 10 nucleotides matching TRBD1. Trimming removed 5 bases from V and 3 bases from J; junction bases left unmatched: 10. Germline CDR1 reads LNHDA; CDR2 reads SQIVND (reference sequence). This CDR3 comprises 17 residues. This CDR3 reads CASSAPTGTGDNQPQHF. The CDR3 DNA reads TGTGCCAGTAGTGCGCCTACCGGGACAGGGGACAATCAGCCCCAGCATTTT.

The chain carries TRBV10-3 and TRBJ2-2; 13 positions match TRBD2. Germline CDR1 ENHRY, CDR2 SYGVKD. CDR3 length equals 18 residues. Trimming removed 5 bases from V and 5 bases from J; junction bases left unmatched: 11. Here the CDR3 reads CAISRLAGGPYGTGELFF. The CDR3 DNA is TGTGCCATCAGTCGACTAGCGGGGGGCCCTTATGGGACCGGGGAGCTGTTTTTT.

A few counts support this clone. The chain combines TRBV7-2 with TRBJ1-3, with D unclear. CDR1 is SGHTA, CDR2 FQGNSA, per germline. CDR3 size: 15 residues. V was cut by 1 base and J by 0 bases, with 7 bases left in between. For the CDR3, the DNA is TGTGCCAGCAGCTTAGGGCCTAGCTCTGGAAACACCATATATTTT. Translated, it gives CASSLGPSSGNTIYF.

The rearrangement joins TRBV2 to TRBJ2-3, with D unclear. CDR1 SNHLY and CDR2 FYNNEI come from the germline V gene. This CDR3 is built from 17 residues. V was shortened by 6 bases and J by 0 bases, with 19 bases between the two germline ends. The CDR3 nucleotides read TGTGCCAGCAGGCGACCGAGAACCGGCGGTAGCACAGATACGCAGTATTTT. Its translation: CASRRPRTGGSTDTQYF. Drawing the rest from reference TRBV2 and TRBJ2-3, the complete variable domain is EPEVTQTPSHQVTQMGQEVILRCVPISNHLYFYWYRQILGQKVEFLVSFYNNEISEKSEIFDDQFSVERPDGSNFTLKIRSTKLEDSAMYFCASRRPRTGGSTDTQYFGPGTRLTVL.